Below, one T cell receptor beta chain is given with its context. The count of this clone is one. Its antigen remains unidentified. No much larger clonotype is one base removed from it; base qualities were not supplied. The data were obtained in a study of siplizumab effects on memory and regulatory T cells (dated by TCRdb to between 2018 and 2020). In the study overall: The effect of the anti-CD2 antibody siplizumab on alloreactive T-cell subsets was examined in allogeneic mixed lymphocyte reactions constructed from human PBMCs.

Sorted unstimulated T cells, along with proliferating T cells recovered from mixed lymphocyte reactions, underwent TCRbeta CDR3 sequencing. Fresh whole blood from about 10 HLA-typed healthy donors served as the source for isolating PBMCs. Unmatched junction bases come to 10, with V trimmed by 5 bases and J by 7 bases. Counted from cysteine to phenylalanine, this CDR3 has 15 amino acids. Only CDR3 DNA remains: 45 bases, in frame from the first base. The germline V gene supplies CDR1 SGHTA and CDR2 FQGNSA. The receptor library was made with the immunoSEQ multiplex PCR assay. Each sample had 90,000 to 100,000 TCR templates assayed by the deep sequencing platform. Genomic DNA extracted from sorted T cells was the material used for TCRbeta CDR3 sequencing. Turning to the authors' computational methods: Clonal analysis of TCRbeta CDR3 data was done in the R programming language. Alloreactive CD4+ and CD8+ clones were identified by comparing unstimulated samples to CFSE-low samples taken after the reaction. Regulatory or non-regulatory origin was assigned to alloreactive CD4+ clones by matching of sequences to sorted unstimulated Treg and non-Treg repertoires. Imported from immuneACCESS, the table was reduced by TCRdb to in-frame sequences with V and J called. These copies leave out some clones; in studies compared against another copy, an unresolved V gene accounts for under half, and the cause of the remainder is not known. The D gene and trimming were derived from the DNA, and the V and J assignments and clone size from that table. The sample table contains fewer than 130,000 clones; only one count was recorded for roughly 92% of them. The top ten clonotypes cover around 1.3% of the sample.

The study at large found these results: Whether proliferating Tregs from siplizumab cultures were suppressive was not functionally confirmed. Unstimulated naive T cells appeared to be more diverse than memory T cells, and naive cells seemed to make a substantial contribution to the alloresponse. A naive or memory phenotype could not be assigned to roughly 75-97% of proliferating CD4+ or CD8+ clones. Among mappable alloreactive CD4+ clones, the Treg-derived fraction averaged around 63% with siplizumab versus roughly 29% in control reactions. The cumulative frequency of alloreactive sequences traceable to unstimulated CD4+ memory T cells was significantly reduced by siplizumab. Because sequences below about 10^-5 frequency were poorly captured, only a minor fraction of alloreactive clones could be mapped to unstimulated subsets.

Input material: CD4+ T cells sorted from blood. The sequence derives from a human donor in good health. The chain is assembled from TRBV7-2 and TRBJ1-5; 8 central nucleotides agree with TRBD1. The CDR3 sequence is CASSPPGGAQQPQHF. At the DNA level, the sequence is TGTGCCAGCAGCCCCCCAGGGGGCGCACAACAGCCCCAGCATTTT.